One sample yielded the 30 T cell receptor beta chains listed below, sequenced in a study of blood T cells in healthy people across ages. Primed by a sample-barcoded 5' primer and a J-beta primer mix, a second PCR proceeded for 7 to 11 cycles. MiXCR, run by TCRdb on the 5' RACE reads, gives a single entry per CDR3 protein. This sample yields roughly 800,000 distinct CDR3 sequences, of which around a quarter are seen a single time; 3% belongs to the top ten. These data were also filed under a second study, of T cells of mothers and their children.

Sequenced sample: blood. Receptor source: a boy between 10 and 17 years old in good health.

The table lists this clonotype with a few counts. Germline and junction disagree at one end, which may indicate a read error. The genes are TRBV6-1 and TRBJ2-5, with 8 bases identical to TRBD1. The CDR3 totals 16 residues. Germline values: CDR1 MNHNS, CDR2 SASEGT. The CDR3 nucleotides read TGTGCCAGCAGTGAAGGGCAGGGGGCCCATCAAGAGGCCCAGTACTTC. This codes for CASSEGQGAHQEAQYF.

This chain joins TRBV6-1 and TRBJ2-5; the match to TRBD1 covers 7 bases. Germline V gene data show CDR1 as MNHNS and CDR2 as SASEGT. The CDR3 runs 16 residues. V trimming: 5 bases; J trimming: 1 base; junction bases outside the gene matches: 10. Here the CDR3 DNA reads TGTGCCAGCAGTCCCGTCAAGGACAGGATCCAAGAGACCCAGTACTTC. Its translation: CASSPVKDRIQETQYF.

This clonotype has a handful of counts. This chain uses TRBV12-3 or TRBV12-4 with TRBJ1-3, with a weak D call TRBD1 (6 bases). Trimming removed 5 bases at V and 3 bases at J, with 11 bases between. The CDR3 has 14 residues. CDR3 DNA: TGTGCCAGCAGTATGGGGGCAAGTGGAAACACCATATATTTT. This gives the protein CASSMGASGNTIYF.

The V and J genes are TRBV2 and TRBJ1-2, with D unresolved. Germline V gene lookup returns CDR1 SNHLY and CDR2 FYNNEI. There are 14 residues in the CDR3. The ends were cut back, 4 bases at V and 7 bases at J, with 16 bases in the middle. Here the CDR3 reads CASSVYRFGGGYTF. CDR3 nucleotides: TGTGCCAGCAGTGTTTACAGATTCGGAGGTGGCTACACCTTC.

This chain links TRBV7-9 with TRBJ2-1; tentatively, D is TRBD1 (6 bases). With the DNA end fitting TRBJ2-7 better, the J assignment may be wrong. The CDR3 has 13 amino acids. Germline V gene data show CDR1 as SEHNR and CDR2 as FQNEAQ (reference sequence). The CDR3 DNA is TGTGCAGGTGAGAGTGGGGGCGGCGGCGAGCAGTACTTC. This gives the protein CAGESGGGGEQYF.

This clonotype occurred a few times. V and J are TRBV5-1 and TRBJ2-5; possible D gene TRBD1, 6 bases. V dropped 4 bases and J dropped 5 bases, with 15 bases sitting between them. Germline assignment: CDR1 SGHRS and CDR2 YFSETQ. The CDR3 is 14 residues long. CDR3 region: CASSLQGLGETQYF. The CDR3 region has the DNA TGCGCCAGCAGCCTACAGGGTTTAGGGGAGACCCAGTACTTC.

The J gene is TRBJ2-1, the V gene TRBV7-6, with TRBD2 matching 13 bases. Trimming cost V 5 bases and J 3 bases; bases outside gene matches: 7. Germline CDR1 SGHVS, CDR2 FNYEAQ. CDR3 length: 17 amino acids. The CDR3 DNA follows: TGTGCCAGCAGCCCAAGGACTAGCGGGAGAAACTACAATGAGCAGTTCTTC. Amino acid sequence: CASSPRTSGRNYNEQFF.

The rearrangement links TRBV7-2 to TRBJ2-5; 7 nucleotides line up with TRBD2. Germline loops: CDR1 SGHTA, CDR2 FQGNSA. V shed 7 bases and J 2 bases; nucleotides not matched to a gene: 10. The CDR3 contains 15 residues. The CDR3 spells CASTSAGLAQETQYF. The CDR3 DNA reads as TGTGCCAGCACCTCAGCGGGGCTAGCGCAAGAGACCCAGTACTTC.

This clonotype turned up a few times. The chain combines TRBV4-2 with TRBJ2-1; D possibly uses TRBD1 or TRBD2 (6 bases each). V dropped 0 bases and J dropped 8 bases, with 17 bases sitting between them. CDR3 length: 16 amino acids. CDR1 and CDR2 (germline): LGHNA, YNFKEQ. CDR3 in amino acids: CASSQDHPGEEDEQFF. CDR3 nucleotides: TGTGCCAGCAGCCAAGATCATCCAGGGGAGGAGGATGAGCAGTTCTTC.

The chain recombines TRBV9 with TRBJ2-4, with 9 positions matching TRBD2. Germline trimming cut 4 bases from V and 0 bases from J; bases unmatched to any gene: 8. The V gene's germline CDR1 is SGDLS and CDR2 YYNGEE. This CDR3 is built from 17 residues. CDR3 coding DNA: TGTGCCAGCAGCAGGGCGGGGGGGCCGACAGCCAAAAACATTCAGTACTTC. Amino acids: CASSRAGGPTAKNIQYF.

This clonotype was detected a few times. V is TRBV7-9 and J is TRBJ2-7; 10 nucleotides agree with TRBD1. Trimming removed 3 bases from V and 4 bases from J; junction bases left unmatched: 6. Per germline, CDR1 SEHNR and CDR2 FQNEAQ (reference sequence). The CDR3 totals 15 residues. In nucleotides, the CDR3 is TGTGCCAGCAGCTTCCCGGACAGGGGGAGGTACGAGCAGTACTTC. It is translated as CASSFPDRGRYEQYF.

A few counts support this clonotype. The V call is TRBV5-1, the J call TRBJ2-5, with 8 positions matching TRBD1. The V gene's germline CDR1 is SGHRS and CDR2 YFSETQ. J was trimmed by 4 bases and V by 2 bases; bases with no gene match: 7. The CDR3 loop spans 15 amino acids. The CDR3: CASSFRDRTVETQYF. CDR3 bases: TGCGCCAGCAGCTTCCGGGACAGGACAGTAGAGACCCAGTACTTC.

The gene calls are TRBV30 and TRBJ2-1; D possibly corresponds to TRBD2 (5 bases). CDR1 and CDR2 (germline): GTSNPN, SVGIG (reference sequence). V lost 3 bases and J lost 5, with 14 bases in between. The CDR3 spans 14 residues. The CDR3 sequence is CAWRVRERNNEQFF. In DNA form, the CDR3 reads TGTGCCTGGAGGGTAAGGGAGAGGAACAATGAGCAGTTCTTC.

This clonotype was picked up a small number of times. A read error is likely, as this CDR3 ends without the conserved phenylalanine or tryptophan. The rearrangement joins TRBV3-1 to TRBJ1-1; 7 nucleotides align to TRBD1. The V gene end was trimmed by 4 bases and the J gene end by 6 bases; junction bases not matched to a gene: 14. Germline V gene data show CDR1 as LGHDT and CDR2 as YNNKEL (reference sequence). This CDR3 comprises 16 residues. Here the CDR3 DNA reads TGTGCCAGCAGCCGTGGACAGGTTGGGCTAGAGGCTGAAGCTTTCTCT. Protein: CASSRGQVGLEAEAFS.

This clonotype was counted a few times. J is TRBJ2-5 and V is TRBV2; the D gene is possibly TRBD2 (6 bases). CDR1 SNHLY and CDR2 FYNNEI come from the germline V gene. V lost 4 bases, J lost 3 bases, and 6 bases lay in between. CDR3 size: 12 residues. Here the CDR3 reads CASSGGEETQYF. The DNA of the CDR3 is TGTGCCAGCAGTGGGGGGGAAGAGACCCAGTACTTC. Combining the CDR3 with reference TRBV2 and TRBJ2-5 gives the whole variable domain EPEVTQTPSHQVTQMGQEVILRCVPISNHLYFYWYRQILGQKVEFLVSFYNNEISEKSEIFDDQFSVERPDGSNFTLKIRSTKLEDSAMYFCASSGGEETQYFGPGTRLLVL.

Regarding this clonotype: Germline is not matched at one junction end, which may reflect a read error. The chain is built from TRBV5-1 and TRBJ1-1, with 7 positions matching TRBD1. CDR3 length: 14 amino acids. Germline V CDR1 and CDR2: SGHRS, YFSETQ. The CDR3 region has the DNA TGCGCCAGCAGCAAGACAGGGAGGAACACTGAGGCTTTCTTT. As protein: CASSKTGRNTEAFF.

The table lists this clonotype with a few counts. This chain joins TRBV7-3 and TRBJ2-1, with D unresolved. Germline V gives CDR1 SGHTA, CDR2 FQGTGA. Between the trimmed V and J ends, which lost 0 bases and 7 bases, there was a span of 7 bases. The CDR3 is 13 residues long. This chain's CDR3 is CASSLTMGNEQFF. The CDR3 DNA reads as TGTGCCAGCAGCTTAACCATGGGGAATGAGCAGTTCTTC.

This chain joins TRBV5-1 and TRBJ1-4; possibly TRBD1 for D (5 bases). The germline V and J ends were trimmed by 7 bases and 1 base, with 17 bases remaining between them. The CDR3 length is 16 residues. CDR1 and CDR2 from the germline V gene are SGHRS and YFSETQ. The CDR3 nucleotides read TGCGCCAGCTCCCCCCGGGGCGGGAGAACTAATGAAAAACTGTTTTTT. Residues: CASSPRGGRTNEKLFF.

This chain links TRBV27 with TRBJ2-5, with D tentatively TRBD1 (6 bases). The J call may be incorrect, as the DNA end agrees better with TRBJ2-7. The germline CDR1 and CDR2 sequences are MNHEY and SMNVEV (reference sequence). The CDR3 is made up of 14 amino acids. CDR3 amino acids: CASSLAGAGDEQYF. The CDR3 DNA reads as TGTGCCAGCAGTTTGGCAGGGGCTGGTGACGAGCAGTACTTC.

The chain couples TRBV20-1 to TRBJ1-1; a possible D gene is TRBD1 (6 bases). The CDR3 is made up of 11 amino acids. CDR1 DFQATT and CDR2 SNEGSKA come from the germline V gene (reference sequence). This CDR3 is CSGTRNTEAFF. The CDR3, as DNA: TGCAGCGGGACACGCAACACTGAAGCTTTCTTT.

This clonotype was observed many times. This chain connects TRBV5-1 to TRBJ1-6; a possible D gene is TRBD1 (6 bases). Trimming stripped 5 bases from V and 5 bases from J, with 8 bases between. CDR3 length: 13 amino acids. Per the germline V gene, CDR1 is SGHRS and CDR2 is YFSETQ. The CDR3 loop is CASRDRDNSPLHF. The CDR3 DNA is TGCGCCAGCAGGGACAGAGATAATTCACCCCTCCACTTT. Using reference TRBV5-1 and TRBJ1-6 for the parts outside the CDR3, the full variable domain is KAGVTQTPRYLIKTRGQQVTLSCSPISGHRSVSWYQQTPGQGLQFLFEYFSETQRNKGNFPGRFSGRQFSNSRSEMNVSTLELGDSALYLCASRDRDNSPLHFGNGTRLTVT.

The V gene is TRBV12-3 or TRBV12-4, the J gene TRBJ2-7, with a possible D match to TRBD2 (5 bases). V lost 6 bases, J lost 6 bases, and 15 bases lay in between. The CDR3 length is 13 residues. The CDR3 DNA sequence: TGTGCCAGCAGCTACGACACCGGAGGCGAGCAGTACTTC. Its translation is CASSYDTGGEQYF.

This clonotype was recorded a few times. J is TRBJ2-3 and V is TRBV2; D remains ambiguous. V was pared by 4 bases and J by 1 base, with 6 bases between. Per the germline V gene, CDR1 is SNHLY and CDR2 is FYNNEI. This CDR3 spans 13 amino acids. DNA for the CDR3: TGTGCCAGCAGTGGACGACGCACAGATACGCAGTATTTT. Its translation is CASSGRRTDTQYF.

CDR3 loop: CASTDRLSSGNTIYF. The CDR3 bases are TGTGCCAGCACCGACAGGTTGAGCTCTGGAAACACCATATATTTT. The chain joins TRBV5-5 to TRBJ1-3; a possible D gene is TRBD1 (6 bases). Trimming left V 6 bases short and J 0 bases short, with 13 bases between. CDR3 size: 15 residues. CDR1 and CDR2 from the germline V gene are SGHKS and YYEKEE (reference sequence). The variable domain in full, completed from reference TRBV5-5 and TRBJ1-3, reads DAGVTQSPTHLIKTRGQQVTLRCSPISGHKSVSWYQQVLGQGPQFIFQYYEKEERGRGNFPDRFSARQFPNYSSELNVNALLLGDSALYLCASTDRLSSGNTIYFGEGSWLTVV.

The chain uses TRBV12-3 or TRBV12-4 and TRBJ2-2; weak D call: TRBD2 (6 bases). The CDR3 is 13 residues long. The V gene lost 6 bases and the J gene lost 5 bases, with 10 bases spanning the gap. CDR3 DNA: TGTGCCAGCAGCCGGGACTTTACCGGGGAGCTGTTTTTT. Its translation is CASSRDFTGELFF.

CDR3 sequence (DNA): TGTGCCACTAACAGGGGCGCTACGCAGTATTTT. Translation: CATNRGATQYF. This chain links TRBV6-1 with TRBJ2-3, with TRBD1 identical over 7 bases. Germline trimming cut 10 bases from V and 8 bases from J; bases unmatched to any gene: 6. The CDR3 runs to 11 residues. Looked up from germline, CDR1 is MNHNS and CDR2 is SASEGT.

This rearrangement joins TRBV7-9 to TRBJ2-1; TRBD1 aligns across 7 bases. J gave up 9 bases and V 0 bases, and 8 bases lay outside the gene matches. Germline CDR1 reads SEHNR; CDR2 reads FQNEAQ (reference sequence). The CDR3 length is 15 residues. The CDR3 sequence: CASSLATGLSSEQFF. CDR3 nucleotide sequence: TGTGCCAGCAGCTTAGCGACAGGGTTAAGTAGTGAGCAGTTCTTC.

This clonotype was counted a few times. V usage is TRBV15 and J usage is TRBJ1-5; maybe TRBD1 (5 bases). This CDR3 has 15 residues. Per the germline V gene, CDR1 is LNHNV and CDR2 is YYDKDF (reference sequence). The V end lost 0 bases, the J end lost 10 bases, and 16 bases lay between the germline ends. CDR3 in DNA: TGTGCCACCAGCAGAGAACCTACAGGAGGGGCCCCCCAGCATTTT. The encoded protein is CATSREPTGGAPQHF.

This clonotype appeared a single time. The chain is built from TRBV2 and TRBJ1-2; D gene ambiguous. This CDR3 contains 11 residues. The germline gives CDR1 SNHLY, CDR2 FYNNEI. With 9 bases removed from V and 8 bases from J, the gap between germline ends came to 13 bases. The CDR3 reads CARFGEEGYTF. CDR3 in DNA: TGTGCCAGGTTCGGGGAGGAGGGCTACACCTTC.

This clonotype showed up just a few times. The V call is TRBV3-1, the J call TRBJ1-1; maybe TRBD1 (5 bases). The germline gives CDR1 LGHDT, CDR2 YNNKEL (reference sequence). The CDR3 length is 14 residues. V lost 2 bases, J lost 4 bases, and 11 bases lay in between. CDR3 in amino acids: CASSQWDGGTEAFF. CDR3 sequence (DNA): TGTGCCAGCAGCCAATGGGACGGGGGCACTGAAGCTTTCTTT.